These 27 T cell receptor beta chains came from one sample sequenced in a study of shared clonotypes between healthy human individuals. Only in-frame clones appear in the TCRdb table, and some are missing; sequencing was by immunoSEQ multiplex PCR. The sample carries approximately 640,000 clones, about 92% recorded once. The source material was memory CD8+ T cells from PBMCs. Subset reported: CD45RO+ cells pooled with CCR7-negative TemRA cells. The source of these receptors is a man aged 18 to 35 in good health. Some clones in this sample may be carry-over from other donors' samples.

J is TRBJ1-5 and V is TRBV4-1, with TRBD1 identical over 7 bases. Germline V gives CDR1 MGHRA, CDR2 YSYEKL. V was pared by 1 base and J by 0 bases, with 15 bases of the junction left unmatched. CDR3 length: 20 residues. The CDR3 reads CASSQGHRDRWGYSNQPQHF. The CDR3 bases are TGCGCCAGCAGCCAAGGCCACCGGGACAGATGGGGTTATAGCAATCAGCCCCAGCATTTT.

The chain links TRBV6-5 to TRBJ2-3, with 9 bases matching TRBD2. J lost 4 bases, V lost 4 bases, and 6 bases had no gene match. Germline V gene lookup returns CDR1 MNHEY and CDR2 SVGAGI. This CDR3 spans 15 amino acids. For the CDR3, the DNA is TGTGCCAGCAGTTCGAGCGGGAGGAGCTCAGATACGCAGTATTTT. Protein: CASSSSGRSSDTQYF.

J is TRBJ2-7 and V is TRBV7-8, with 7 nucleotides matching TRBD2. The CDR3 loop spans 16 amino acids. V lost 1 base and J lost 0; bases outside the gene matches: 6. CDR1 SGHVS and CDR2 FQNEAQ come from the germline V gene. The CDR3: CASSLGSSGGSYEQYF. CDR3 nucleotide sequence: TGTGCCAGCAGCTTAGGTTCTAGCGGAGGCTCCTACGAGCAGTACTTC. Drawing the rest from reference TRBV7-8 and TRBJ2-7, the complete variable domain is GAGVSQSPRYKVAKRGQDVALRCDPISGHVSLFWYQQALGQGPEFLTYFQNEAQLDKSGLPSDRFFAERPEGSVSTLKIQRTQQEDSAVYLCASSLGSSGGSYEQYFGPGTRLTVT.

The CDR3 nucleotides are TGTGCCACTCTTTTGCGGGCCGGGCCATGGTCCTACAATGAGCAGTTCTTC. Its protein product is CATLLRAGPWSYNEQFF. This sequence joins TRBV27 and TRBJ2-1; D is possibly TRBD2 (5 bases). The CDR3 spans 17 residues. V lost 10 bases to trimming and J lost 1 base, with 23 bases between them. In germline, CDR1 is MNHEY, CDR2 SMNVEV (reference sequence).

The J gene is TRBJ2-1, the V gene TRBV20-1; D not certain. The CDR3 consists of 10 residues. Deletions cut 3 bases from V and 10 bases from J, with 7 bases between. CDR1 is DFQATT and CDR2 is SNEGSKA in the germline V gene (reference sequence). CDR3 sequence reads: CSASAYEQFF. The CDR3 nucleotides read TGCAGTGCTAGCGCCTACGAGCAGTTCTTC.

The chain carries TRBV29-1 and TRBJ1-2; D not certain. V lost 7 bases, J lost 5 bases, and 14 bases lay in between. The germline V gene has CDR1 SQVTM and CDR2 ANQGSEA. The CDR3 consists of 12 residues. The CDR3 is CSANRGLYGYTF. For the CDR3, the DNA is TGCAGCGCGAACCGGGGTTTGTATGGCTACACCTTC.

Here the CDR3 reads CASSPLGINEQFF. In DNA form, the CDR3 reads TGTGCCAGCAGCCCCCTGGGTATCAATGAGCAGTTCTTC. J is TRBJ2-1 and V is TRBV5-6, with D unclear. V lost 4 bases, J lost 6 bases, and 11 bases lay in between. There are 13 residues in the CDR3. CDR1 and CDR2 from the germline V gene are SGHDT and YYEEEE.

A few counts support this clone. The chain uses TRBV7-9 and TRBJ2-2, with D unresolved. Trimming took 1 base from V and 5 from J, leaving 8 bases between them. Germline CDR1 SEHNR, CDR2 FQNEAQ (reference sequence). CDR3 length: 14 residues. CDR3 sequence (DNA): TGTGCCAGCAGCTTAGGGCACCCTACCGGGGAGCTGTTTTTT. Translated, it gives CASSLGHPTGELFF.

This rearrangement joins TRBV19 to TRBJ2-3, with D hard to call. The CDR3 is 14 amino acids. Germline-derived CDR1 and CDR2 are LNHDA and SQIVND (reference sequence). Trimming cost V 5 bases and J 2 bases, with 11 bases left between them. This CDR3 is CASSSRATTDTQYF. CDR3 nucleotides: TGTGCCAGTAGTTCCCGGGCCACCACAGATACGCAGTATTTT.

This chain uses TRBV29-1 with TRBJ1-1; D uncertain. With 7 bases removed from V and 0 bases from J, the gap between germline ends came to 9 bases. This CDR3 comprises 12 residues. Germline CDR1 SQVTM, CDR2 ANQGSEA. The CDR3 protein is CSASLMNTEAFF. CDR3 DNA: TGCAGCGCAAGCCTCATGAACACTGAAGCTTTCTTT.

The chain carries TRBV5-1 and TRBJ2-1; D not resolved. The CDR3 length is 15 residues. V lost 0 bases to trimming and J lost 2 bases, with 9 bases between them. Germline loops: CDR1 SGHRS, CDR2 YFSETQ. The CDR3 protein is CASSLVPGAYNEQFF. CDR3 sequence (DNA): TGCGCCAGCAGCTTGGTGCCAGGTGCCTACAATGAGCAGTTCTTC.

V is TRBV27 and J is TRBJ1-5, with unresolved D. The germline gives CDR1 MNHEY, CDR2 SMNVEV (reference sequence). Trimming removed 5 bases at V and 7 bases at J, with 15 bases between. This CDR3 contains 14 residues. The CDR3 loop reads CASSPARGNQPQHF. CDR3 coding DNA: TGTGCCAGCAGTCCCGCGCGAGGAAACCAGCCCCAGCATTTT.

The chain has TRBV4-1 and TRBJ2-7; D may be TRBD2 (6 bases). The CDR3 loop spans 16 amino acids. The V gene's germline CDR1 is MGHRA and CDR2 YSYEKL. The germline V and J ends were trimmed by 0 bases and 2 bases, with 14 bases remaining between them. The CDR3 DNA reads as TGCGCCAGCAGCCAAGAGAGAGGGACTGCCACCTACGAGCAGTACTTC. Translated: CASSQERGTATYEQYF.

The chain combines TRBV28 with TRBJ1-1; no reliable D call. V was cut by 2 bases and J by 6 bases, with 10 bases left in between. Germline values: CDR1 MDHEN, CDR2 SYDVKM. The CDR3 runs 13 residues. The CDR3, as DNA: TGTGCCAGCAGTTTAGAGGGTCTCCCTGAAGCTTTCTTT. This encodes CASSLEGLPEAFF.

This chain links TRBV9 with TRBJ2-1, with 7 nucleotides matching TRBD2. This CDR3 is 16 amino acids long. The germline CDR1 and CDR2 sequences are SGDLS and YYNGEE. V was clipped by 3 bases and J by 3 bases; unmatched bases: 9. CDR3 loop: CASSEGVAGIYNEQFF. Here the CDR3 DNA reads TGTGCCAGCAGCGAAGGGGTAGCGGGTATCTACAATGAGCAGTTCTTC.

The chain links TRBV11-2 to TRBJ2-3, with D perhaps matching TRBD1 or TRBD2 (5 bases each). V was cut by 4 bases and J by 2 bases, with 13 bases left in between. The CDR3 runs 15 residues. Germline CDR1 reads SGHAT; CDR2 reads FQNNGV. Here the CDR3 DNA reads TGTGCCAGCAGCTCCCTCGGGGCTTACACAGATACGCAGTATTTT. Translated: CASSSLGAYTDTQYF.

This clone was found many times. The V call is TRBV9, the J call TRBJ2-1, with TRBD2 as a possible D gene (6 bases). From germline, CDR1 is SGDLS and CDR2 YYNGEE. The length of the CDR3 is 14 residues. V was trimmed by 3 bases and J by 9 bases, leaving 16 bases between them. The chain's CDR3 is CASSGPRLGSEQFF. The CDR3 nucleotides read TGTGCCAGCAGCGGACCCAGACTAGGGAGTGAGCAGTTCTTC.

V usage is TRBV5-4 and J usage is TRBJ2-5, with 7 bases that match TRBD1. The J call may be faulty, since TRBJ2-7 better matches the DNA end. Per germline, CDR1 SGHNT and CDR2 YYREEE (reference sequence). The CDR3 has 15 residues. The CDR3 loop is CASSSATGPYYEQYF. The CDR3 nucleotides are TGTGCCAGCAGCTCTGCGACAGGGCCCTACTACGAGCAGTACTTC.

The chain uses TRBV28 and TRBJ2-1, with 7 bases matching TRBD2. Germline CDR1 MDHEN, CDR2 SYDVKM. CDR3 length: 16 amino acids. Trimming took 3 bases from V and 9 from J; bases not matched to a gene: 14. The CDR3 nucleotides read TGTGCCAGCAGTTTTGTGGCTAGCGGTGTTTTGGGTGAGCAGTTCTTC. Encoded protein: CASSFVASGVLGEQFF.

V usage is TRBV5-1 and J usage is TRBJ2-7; TRBD2 aligns across 10 bases. This CDR3 contains 16 residues. V was pared by 2 bases and J by 6 bases, with 11 bases of the junction left unmatched. Germline CDR1 is SGHRS and CDR2 is YFSETQ. This chain's CDR3 is CASSLSLAGEISEQYF. The DNA of the CDR3 is TGCGCCAGCAGCTTAAGTCTAGCGGGAGAGATCTCCGAGCAGTACTTC.

The chain has TRBV7-9 and TRBJ1-2; D call uncertain. CDR3 length: 14 residues. Germline-derived CDR1 and CDR2 are SEHNR and FQNEAQ (reference sequence). V shed 3 bases and J shed 0 bases, with 8 bases lying between them. Here the CDR3 reads CASSFTETNYGYTF. The CDR3 coding sequence is TGTGCCAGCAGCTTTACCGAAACTAACTATGGCTACACCTTC. Full variable domain (missing parts from reference TRBV7-9 and TRBJ1-2): DTGVSQNPRHKITKRGQNVTFRCDPISEHNRLYWYRQTLGQGPEFLTYFQNEAQLEKSRLLSDRFSAERPKGSFSTLEIQRTEQGDSAMYLCASSFTETNYGYTFGSGTRLTVV.

J is TRBJ2-5 and V is TRBV7-2, with D perhaps TRBD1 (5 bases). The length of the CDR3 is 15 residues. Germline CDR1 and CDR2: SGHTA and FQGNSA. Trimming pared 5 bases from V and 5 bases from J, leaving 18 bases between. CDR3 sequence: CASSQNSPHRETQYF. The DNA for the CDR3 is TGTGCCAGCAGCCAGAACTCGCCCCACAGGGAGACCCAGTACTTC.

Regarding this clone: The same CDR3 is also encoded by other DNA sequences in this sample. The chain couples TRBV9 to TRBJ2-1; 9 bases agree with TRBD2. J lost 0 bases, V lost 3 bases, and 4 bases had no gene match. Germline values: CDR1 SGDLS, CDR2 YYNGEE. The CDR3 runs to 16 residues. The CDR3 sequence is CASSARAGGSYNEQFF. DNA for the CDR3: TGTGCCAGCAGCGCCCGAGCGGGGGGCTCCTACAATGAGCAGTTCTTC.

The DNA of the CDR3 is TGTGCCAGCAGCCCGGGACGGAACTACGAGCAGTACTTC. This encodes CASSPGRNYEQYF. The chain recombines TRBV7-9 with TRBJ2-5, with D possibly called TRBD1 or TRBD2 (5 bases each). The J call is uncertain, as TRBJ2-7 better fits the DNA end. This CDR3 comprises 13 residues. CDR1 and CDR2 (germline): SEHNR, FQNEAQ (reference sequence).

About this clone itself: A read error may explain this, as a much larger clone is one base away. The V call is TRBV7-9, the J call TRBJ1-1, with 8 positions matching TRBD1. V lost 4 bases, J lost 7 bases, and 8 bases stayed unmatched. Germline V lookup: CDR1 SEHNR, CDR2 FQNEAQ (reference sequence). CDR3 size: 14 residues. CDR3 nucleotides: TGTGCCAGCAGCTCGTCCCGGGACAGGATTGAAGCTTTCTTT. Amino acids: CASSSSRDRIEAFF. Full variable domain (remainder filled in from reference TRBV7-9 and TRBJ1-1): DTGVSQNPRHKITKRGQNVTFRCDPISEHNRLYWYRQTLGQGPEFLTYFQNEAQLEKSRLLSDRFSAERPKGSFSTLEIQRTEQGDSAMYLCASSSSRDRIEAFFGQGTRLTVV.

The CDR3: CASSLSTSYEQYF. The CDR3 coding sequence is TGTGCCAGCAGCTTATCTACGTCCTACGAGCAGTACTTC. The chain joins TRBV11-2 to TRBJ2-7; D gene ambiguous. This CDR3 region has 13 residues. Germline values: CDR1 SGHAT, CDR2 FQNNGV. V was trimmed by 2 bases and J by 1 base, leaving 6 bases between them.

Remarks on this clone: A read error likely explains this, since a far larger clone differs by one base. The chain employs TRBV4-3 and TRBJ2-7, with D possibly being TRBD2 (6 bases). This CDR3 is built from 13 residues. Germline V gene sequence: CDR1 LGHNA, CDR2 YSLEER. V shed 1 base and J shed 6 bases, with 10 bases lying between them. CDR3 DNA: TGCGCCAGCAGCCAAGTTAGGAGGGGCGAGCAGTACTTC. This codes for CASSQVRRGEQYF.